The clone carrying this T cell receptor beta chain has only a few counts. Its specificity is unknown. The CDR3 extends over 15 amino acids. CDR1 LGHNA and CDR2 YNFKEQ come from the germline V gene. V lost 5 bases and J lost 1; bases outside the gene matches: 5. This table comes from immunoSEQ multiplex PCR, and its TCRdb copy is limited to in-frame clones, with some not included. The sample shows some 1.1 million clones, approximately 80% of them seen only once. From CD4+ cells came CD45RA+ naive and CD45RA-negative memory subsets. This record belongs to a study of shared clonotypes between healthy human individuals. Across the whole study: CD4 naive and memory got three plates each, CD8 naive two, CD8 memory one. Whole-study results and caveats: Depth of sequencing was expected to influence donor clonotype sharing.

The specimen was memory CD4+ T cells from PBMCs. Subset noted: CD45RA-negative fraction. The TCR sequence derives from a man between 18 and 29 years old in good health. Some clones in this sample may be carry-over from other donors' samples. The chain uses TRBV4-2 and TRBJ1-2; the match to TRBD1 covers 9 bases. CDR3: CASSFTTGGNYGYTF. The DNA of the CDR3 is TGTGCCAGCAGCTTCACGACAGGGGGTAACTATGGCTACACCTTC.